The rows below give T cell receptor beta chains drawn from one sample of a study of CD8+ T cells in alopecia areata. Sequenced by immunoSEQ multiplex PCR; TCRdb stores in-frame clones only, minus some. Of approximately 160,000 clones listed, less than 70% are singletons. The sample here was CD4+ T cells sorted from blood, taken at week 24, from a patient treated with tofacitinib. Receptors originate from a human donor with alopecia areata. CDR3s include the opening cysteine and the closing phenylalanine or tryptophan. The D gene is left open where the match is weak. Part of the rows lack a size; the others show once, few, many or a class for expanded clones.

V,J,D,size,DNA,CDR3
TRBV5-1,TRBJ1-2,TRBD1,.,TGCGCCAGCAGCACCGGTGGACAGGGGAGCAGCTACACCTTC,CASSTGGQGSSYTF
TRBV6-6,TRBJ1-4,.,few,TGTGCCAGCAGTGATCAGGGTATCGGTGAAAAACTGTTTTTT,CASSDQGIGEKLFF
TRBV2,TRBJ2-7,.,.,TGTGCCAGCAGAGTAGACAGGTCAATCCTCGAGCAGTACTTC,CASRVDRSILEQYF
TRBV30,TRBJ2-4,TRBD2,few,TGTGCCTGGAGTGTAGAGCGGGGGTTTGCCAAAAACATTCAGTACTTC,CAWSVERGFAKNIQYF
TRBV11-3,TRBJ2-5,TRBD2,few,TGTGCCAGCAGCTTAGAACCTAGCGGAGAGACCCAGTACTTC,CASSLEPSGETQYF
TRBV6-5,TRBJ2-5,TRBD2,few,TGTGCCAGCAGTTACTCGGGGGGGCAAGAGACCCAGTACTTC,CASSYSGGQETQYF
TRBV6-5,TRBJ1-1,.,.,TGTGCCAGCAGTTACTCGAAGGCGAACACTGAAGCTTTCTTT,CASSYSKANTEAFF
TRBV10-3,TRBJ1-4,TRBD1,.,TGTGCCATCAGACCGGACAGGGCAGAGGAAAAACTGTTTTTT,CAIRPDRAEEKLFF
TRBV29-1,TRBJ2-5,.,.,TGCAGCGTTCGGACAGTTTTAGAGACCCAGTACTTC,CSVRTVLETQYF
TRBV19,TRBJ1-6,.,.,TGTGCCAGTAGTCTCAGCCCGGGGAATTCACCCCTCCACTTT,CASSLSPGNSPLHF
TRBV4-1,TRBJ2-6,.,.,TGCGCCAGCAGCCAAGATGGCTCTGGGGCCAACGTCCTGACTTTC,CASSQDGSGANVLTF
TRBV2,TRBJ1-1,TRBD1,many,TGTGCCAGCAGTGTCCGGGGACAGGGGGCGATTGGCACTGAAGCTTTCTTT,CASSVRGQGAIGTEAFF